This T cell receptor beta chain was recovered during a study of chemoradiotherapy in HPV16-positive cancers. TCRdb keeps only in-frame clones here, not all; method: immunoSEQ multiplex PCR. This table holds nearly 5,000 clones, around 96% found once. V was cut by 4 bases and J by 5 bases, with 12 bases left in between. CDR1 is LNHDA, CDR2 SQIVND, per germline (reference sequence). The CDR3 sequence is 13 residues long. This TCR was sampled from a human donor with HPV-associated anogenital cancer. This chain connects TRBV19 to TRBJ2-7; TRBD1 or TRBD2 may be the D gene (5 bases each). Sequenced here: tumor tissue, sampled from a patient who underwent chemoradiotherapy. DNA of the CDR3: TGTGCCAGTAGTACCGCTAGGGGAGACGAGCAGTACTTC. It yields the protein CASSTARGDEQYF.